Below, 16 T cell receptor beta chains from the same sample are listed, as sequenced in a study of T cell responses to AZD1222 COVID-19 vaccine. Profiling relied on immunoSEQ multiplex PCR, and the TCRdb table lists in-frame clones only, not all of them. The sample holds about 100,000 clones, less than 90% seen once. Specimen: peripheral blood, collected on day 0 of AZD1222 vaccination. These receptors were collected from an adult in good health.

The chain is built from TRBV27 and TRBJ2-4, with TRBD2 matching over 9 bases. Germline-derived CDR1 and CDR2 are MNHEY and SMNVEV (reference sequence). V trimming: 5 bases; J trimming: 5 bases; junction bases outside the gene matches: 16. This CDR3 contains 18 residues. The CDR3 reads CASSKPPWSSGSQNIQYF. As DNA, the CDR3 is TGTGCCAGCAGTAAACCCCCCTGGAGTAGCGGGAGTCAAAACATTCAGTACTTC.

The V and J genes are TRBV28 and TRBJ1-2, with 9 nucleotides matching TRBD1. The CDR3 is 15 amino acids. V was clipped by 5 bases and J by 2 bases; unmatched bases: 6. Per the germline V gene, CDR1 is MDHEN and CDR2 is SYDVKM. DNA of the CDR3: TGTGCCAGCAGTCGACCGGGACAGGGAAACTATGGCTACACCTTC. Translating gives CASSRPGQGNYGYTF.

The chain carries TRBV11-3 and TRBJ2-1, with TRBD1 matching over 7 bases. Germline V CDR1 and CDR2: SGHNT, YENEEA. This CDR3 spans 14 amino acids. Trimming removed 4 bases from V and 2 bases from J; junction bases left unmatched: 2. For the CDR3, the DNA is TGTGCCAGCAGCTCCGGACAGGCCTACAATGAGCAGTTCTTC. This sequence encodes CASSSGQAYNEQFF.

The V and J genes are TRBV18 and TRBJ1-5; D uncertain. Germline V gene sequence: CDR1 KGHSH, CDR2 LQKENI. CDR3 length: 13 amino acids. V was trimmed by 3 bases and J by 11 bases, leaving 14 bases between them. In DNA form, the CDR3 reads TGTGCCAGCTCACCGGGCGGGGAGACGGCCCAGCATTTT. Its translation: CASSPGGETAQHF.

V gene TRBV28 combines with J gene TRBJ1-1; 9 bases align to TRBD1. V lost 5 bases, J lost 0 bases, and 1 base stayed unmatched. The CDR3 has 14 residues. Germline-derived CDR1 and CDR2 are MDHEN and SYDVKM. The CDR3 loop is CASSGQGMNTEAFF. CDR3 nucleotides: TGTGCCAGCAGTGGACAGGGGATGAACACTGAAGCTTTCTTT.

The rearrangement joins TRBV5-4 to TRBJ1-1; D ambiguous. The CDR3 totals 14 residues. The V end lost 1 base, the J end lost 4 bases, and 11 bases lay between the germline ends. The V gene's germline CDR1 is SGHNT and CDR2 YYREEE (reference sequence). CDR3 DNA sequence: TGTGCCAGCAGCTTGAAGGGTTCGGGCACTGAAGCTTTCTTT. Protein product: CASSLKGSGTEAFF.

The genes are TRBV6-5 and TRBJ2-5; 10 bases fit TRBD2. J lost 5 bases, V lost 4 bases, and 7 bases had no gene match. Germline CDR1 MNHEY, CDR2 SVGAGI. The length of the CDR3 is 15 residues. The CDR3 protein is CASSSWSGRAETQYF. The CDR3 nucleotides are TGTGCCAGCAGTTCTTGGAGCGGGAGGGCTGAGACCCAGTACTTC.

The rearrangement uses TRBV5-4 and TRBJ2-2; D may correspond to TRBD1 or TRBD2 (6 bases each). The CDR3 covers 15 residues. V was cut by 5 bases and J by 6 bases, with 17 bases left in between. Per germline, CDR1 SGHNT and CDR2 YYREEE (reference sequence). CDR3 DNA sequence: TGTGCCAGCAGGAAGGGGGGTGGGTCCCCCGGGGAGCTGTTTTTT. This translates into CASRKGGGSPGELFF.

This clone was seen a handful of times. This sequence joins TRBV28 and TRBJ1-5; D unclear. The CDR3 has 13 residues. Germline CDR1 and CDR2: MDHEN and SYDVKM. V gave up 6 bases and J gave up 6 bases, with 12 bases separating them. The CDR3: CASRTSSGQPQHF. In DNA form, the CDR3 reads TGTGCCAGCAGGACCTCCTCGGGTCAGCCCCAGCATTTT.

This clone was observed a few times. The chain uses TRBV5-4 and TRBJ1-4; maybe TRBD1 (6 bases). The CDR3 is 14 amino acids. In germline, CDR1 is SGHNT, CDR2 YYREEE (reference sequence). V gave up 0 bases and J gave up 7 bases, with 10 bases separating them. CDR3 DNA sequence: TGTGCCAGCAGCTTGGGAGGGGGAAGTGAAAAACTGTTTTTT. Amino acids: CASSLGGGSEKLFF.

The chain is built from TRBV28 and TRBJ1-2; no definite D call. The germline V gene has CDR1 MDHEN and CDR2 SYDVKM. V was cut by 8 bases and J by 0 bases, with 19 bases left in between. This CDR3 comprises 16 residues. CDR3 residues: CASAHRRVQTNYGYTF. As DNA, the CDR3 is TGTGCCAGCGCCCACCGACGGGTCCAAACTAACTATGGCTACACCTTC.

The rearrangement uses TRBV7-8 and TRBJ2-7; D ambiguous. This CDR3 is 15 amino acids long. Deletions cut 5 bases from V and 2 bases from J, with 16 bases between. Germline V gives CDR1 SGHVS, CDR2 FQNEAQ. CDR3 coding DNA: TGTGCCAGCAGCCCCTCCCGTACAATAACCTACGAGCAGTACTTC. Amino acid sequence: CASSPSRTITYEQYF.

The chain recombines TRBV20-1 with TRBJ2-1; 10 nucleotides match TRBD2. V was clipped by 3 bases and J by 6 bases; unmatched bases: 14. CDR1 DFQATT and CDR2 SNEGSKA come from the germline V gene (reference sequence). CDR3 length: 17 amino acids. CDR3 sequence: CSASDLAGVRSVNEQFF. The CDR3 DNA is TGCAGTGCTAGTGATCTAGCGGGAGTGCGATCAGTCAATGAGCAGTTCTTC.

The V and J genes are TRBV28 and TRBJ2-3; possible D gene TRBD2, 6 bases. The V gene lost 5 bases and the J gene lost 5 bases, with 14 bases spanning the gap. CDR3 length: 14 residues. The germline CDR1 and CDR2 sequences are MDHEN and SYDVKM. CDR3 coding DNA: TGTGCCAGCAGTCCGGCGGGGACCCGAGATACGCAGTATTTT. Protein: CASSPAGTRDTQYF.

The chain uses TRBV6-5 and TRBJ2-2; no clear D. The CDR3 is 15 residues long. V gave up 0 bases and J gave up 3 bases, with 8 bases separating them. CDR1 is MNHEY, CDR2 SVGAGI, per germline. The DNA for the CDR3 is TGTGCCAGCAGTTACTCGTACAGATACACCGGGGAGCTGTTTTTT. Protein sequence: CASSYSYRYTGELFF.

This clone came up once. This chain uses TRBV19 with TRBJ2-7; TRBD2 matches 11 bases. Germline V lookup: CDR1 LNHDA, CDR2 SQIVND (reference sequence). V gave up 6 bases and J gave up 2 bases; unmatched junction bases: 9. The CDR3 spans 16 residues. As DNA, the CDR3 is TGTGCCAGTAGGGATCGGCCGACTAGCGGGGCCTACGAGCAGTACTTC. This gives the protein CASRDRPTSGAYEQYF. Based on the CDR3 plus reference TRBV19 and TRBJ2-7, the full variable domain is DGGITQSPKYLFRKEGQNVTLSCEQNLNHDAMYWYRQDPGQGLRLIYYSQIVNDFQKGDIAEGYSVSREKKESFPLTVTSAQKNPTAFYLCASRDRPTSGAYEQYFGPGTRLTVT.